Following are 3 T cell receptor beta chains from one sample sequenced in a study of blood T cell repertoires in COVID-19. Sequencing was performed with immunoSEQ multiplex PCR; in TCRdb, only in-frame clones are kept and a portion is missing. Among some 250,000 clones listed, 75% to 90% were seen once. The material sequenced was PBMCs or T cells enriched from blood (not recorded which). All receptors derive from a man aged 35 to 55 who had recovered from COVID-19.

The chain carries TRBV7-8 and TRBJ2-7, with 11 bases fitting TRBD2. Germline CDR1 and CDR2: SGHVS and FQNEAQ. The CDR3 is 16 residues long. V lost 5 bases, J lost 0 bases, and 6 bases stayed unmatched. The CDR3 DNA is TGTGCCAGCAGCCCGGAACTAGCGGGGGCCTCCTACGAGCAGTACTTC. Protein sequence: CASSPELAGASYEQYF.

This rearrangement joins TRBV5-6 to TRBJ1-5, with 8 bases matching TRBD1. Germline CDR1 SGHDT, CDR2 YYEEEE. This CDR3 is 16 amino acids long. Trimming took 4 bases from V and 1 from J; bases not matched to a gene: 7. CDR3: CASSTGQGVSNQPQHF. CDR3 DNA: TGTGCCAGCAGCACCGGACAGGGAGTAAGCAATCAGCCCCAGCATTTT.

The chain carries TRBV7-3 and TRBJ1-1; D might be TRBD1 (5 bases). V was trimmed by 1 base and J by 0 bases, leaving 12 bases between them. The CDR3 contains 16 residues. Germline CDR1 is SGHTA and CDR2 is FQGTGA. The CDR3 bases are TGTGCCAGCAGCTTAAAAGGGGCCAACTTGAACACTGAAGCTTTCTTT. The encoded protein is CASSLKGANLNTEAFF. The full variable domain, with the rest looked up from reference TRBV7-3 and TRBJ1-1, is GAGVSQTPSNKVTEKGKYVELRCDPISGHTALYWYRQSLGQGPEFLIYFQGTGAADDSGLPNDRFFAVRPEGSVSTLKIQRTERGDSAVYLCASSLKGANLNTEAFFGQGTRLTVV.